What follows are 21 T cell receptor beta chains derived from one specimen sequenced in a study of T cells in Graves' hyperthyroidism and ophthalmopathy. TCR beta CDR3 region amplification was performed from RNA transcripts. Primed by the HTBI set, a first-round RT-PCR was run on the TCR CDR3. TCRdb ran MiXCR on the multiplex PCR reads and lists one entry per CDR3 protein. The sample has hundreds of thousands of distinct CDR3 sequences; 13% to 15% are singletons. Sequencing was performed on blood. The receptors were gathered from a woman aged 45-59 years with Graves' ophthalmopathy.

CDR3 amino acids: CASSRGTESSGNTIYF. CDR3 in DNA: TGTGCCAGCAGCCGGGGGACAGAGAGCTCTGGAAACACCATATATTTT. The rearrangement links TRBV6-1 to TRBJ1-3, with 7 bases that match TRBD1. This CDR3 has 16 amino acids. Germline V lookup: CDR1 MNHNS, CDR2 SASEGT. With V trimmed by 6 bases and J by 0 bases, 8 bases remained unmatched.

This chain connects TRBV10-3 to TRBJ2-2; D is possibly TRBD1 (5 bases). From germline, CDR1 is ENHRY and CDR2 SYGVKD. V was cut by 7 bases and J by 1 base, with 16 bases left in between. The CDR3 contains 16 residues. In DNA, the CDR3 is TGTGCCATCACCCCAGGAAGACAGAAGAACACCGGGGAGCTGTTTTTT. It encodes CAITPGRQKNTGELFF.

This clonotype was counted many times. The CDR3 bases are TGCAGCGCTTCGGGACAGCACTACGAGCAGTACTTC. Its translation is CSASGQHYEQYF. This chain uses TRBV29-1 with TRBJ2-7; 7 bases align to TRBD1. Germline CDR1 reads SQVTM; CDR2 reads ANQGSEA. CDR3 length: 12 amino acids. The trim removed 7 bases at V and 3 bases at J, leaving 6 bases unmatched.

This clonotype was detected ten times or more. This chain links TRBV7-9 with TRBJ2-7; 14 nucleotides match TRBD2. Germline CDR1 is SEHNR and CDR2 is FQNEAQ (reference sequence). This CDR3 region has 17 residues. V was pared by 1 base and J by 2 bases, with 4 bases of the junction left unmatched. CDR3 sequence (DNA): TGTGCCAGCAGCTTAGGACTAGCGGGAGGGCCACCCTACGAGCAGTACTTC. It codes for CASSLGLAGGPPYEQYF.

This clonotype was found a few times. V and J are TRBV27 and TRBJ2-2, with D uncertain. V was clipped by 5 bases and J by 4 bases, with 8 bases between them. CDR1 and CDR2 from the germline V gene are MNHEY and SMNVEV (reference sequence). The CDR3 contains 13 residues. The CDR3 protein is CASSQRITGELFF. For the CDR3, the DNA is TGTGCCAGCAGTCAGCGAATCACCGGGGAGCTGTTTTTT.

In this sample, this clonotype turned up many times. The chain carries TRBV6-1 and TRBJ2-1; 12 positions match TRBD1. Losses at the gene ends were 6 bases for V and 5 bases for J; bases not matched to a gene: 14. CDR1 and CDR2 (germline): MNHNS, SASEGT. The CDR3 has 18 residues. CDR3 residues: CASSGGQGARIKDNEQFF. In nucleotides, the CDR3 is TGTGCCAGCAGCGGGGGACAGGGGGCGCGAATAAAGGACAATGAGCAGTTCTTC.

This clonotype occurred a few times. CDR3 DNA sequence: TGTGCCACCAGTCGGAGTGGGGAGCTGTTTTTT. This gives the protein CATSRSGELFF. The chain recombines TRBV24-1 with TRBJ2-2; D is uncertain. The CDR3 covers 11 residues. Trimming took 6 bases from V and 8 from J, leaving 6 bases between them. Germline loops: CDR1 KGHDR, CDR2 SFDVKD.

The V gene is TRBV7-2, the J gene TRBJ2-1; D gene unclear. Germline CDR1 reads SGHTA; CDR2 reads FQGNSA. V dropped 3 bases and J dropped 0 bases, with 12 bases sitting between them. The CDR3 consists of 16 residues. CDR3 in DNA: TGTGCCAGCAGCTTTAAAATAAGGTTCTCCTACAATGAGCAGTTCTTC. It yields the protein CASSFKIRFSYNEQFF.

In this sample, this clonotype turned up many times. This chain joins TRBV3-2 and TRBJ2-1; TRBD2 was called by the table and not checked on the DNA. TRBV3-2 is a pseudogene locus. The CDR3 extends over 13 amino acids. CDR3 sequence: CASSPGLLDEQFF. The DNA of the CDR3 is TGTGCCAGCAGCCCGGGACTCCTGGATGAGCAGTTCTTC.

This clonotype was picked up many times. This chain joins TRBV12-3 or TRBV12-4 and TRBJ1-5; TRBD1 is a possible D gene (6 bases). Trimming took off 3 bases at V and 0 bases at J, with 18 bases between the two ends. There are 18 residues in the CDR3. The CDR3 bases are TGTGCCAGCAGTTTTGAAACAGGGCGATTTCTTAGCAATCAGCCCCAGCATTTT. As protein: CASSFETGRFLSNQPQHF.

This clonotype has ten or more counts. V usage is TRBV12-3 or TRBV12-4 and J usage is TRBJ1-1, with TRBD1 identical over 7 bases. CDR3 length: 17 amino acids. V shed 5 bases and J 6 bases; nucleotides not matched to a gene: 18. The CDR3 region is CASSLSGWGQMRAEAFF. CDR3 bases: TGTGCCAGCAGTCTTAGCGGGTGGGGACAGATGAGGGCTGAAGCTTTCTTT.

This clonotype showed up just a few times. The gene calls are TRBV20-1 and TRBJ2-7, with 9 bases lining up with TRBD2. The J segment lost 0 bases and the V segment lost 0 bases, leaving 6 bases of the junction unmatched. The CDR3 totals 16 residues. Germline CDR1 DFQATT, CDR2 SNEGSKA (reference sequence). CDR3 protein: CSARDPSGDRSYEQYF. The CDR3 region has the DNA TGCAGTGCTAGAGACCCTAGCGGGGATCGCTCCTACGAGCAGTACTTC.

This chain joins TRBV28 and TRBJ1-5; D ambiguous. The germline CDR1 and CDR2 sequences are MDHEN and SYDVKM. Trimming stripped 9 bases from V and 0 bases from J, with 15 bases between. The CDR3 length is 15 residues. DNA for the CDR3: TGTGCCAGTTCCCCTCGGATTGATAGCAATCAGCCCCAGCATTTT. Protein sequence: CASSPRIDSNQPQHF.

This clonotype was recorded a few times. The chain has TRBV28 and TRBJ2-2; TRBD2 might be the D (6 bases). Germline assignment: CDR1 MDHEN and CDR2 SYDVKM. V was pared by 3 bases and J by 4 bases, with 9 bases between. The CDR3 is 14 residues long. The CDR3 nucleotides read TGTGCCAGCAGTTTTACGGGGGTCACCGGGGAGCTGTTTTTT. This encodes CASSFTGVTGELFF.

This rearrangement joins TRBV6-1 to TRBJ2-3; TRBD2 agrees at 9 bases. V gave up 5 bases and J gave up 1 base; unmatched junction bases: 7. CDR3 length: 16 amino acids. Germline V gene sequence: CDR1 MNHNS, CDR2 SASEGT. The chain's CDR3 is CASSPLAGWGTDTQYF. CDR3 sequence (DNA): TGTGCCAGCAGTCCACTAGCGGGTTGGGGCACAGATACGCAGTATTTT.

This clonotype has just a few counts. The V call is TRBV6-2 or TRBV6-3, the J call TRBJ2-1, with a possible D match to TRBD1 (6 bases). CDR1 is MNHEY and CDR2 is SVGEGT in the germline V gene. Trimming left V 6 bases short and J 1 base short, with 10 bases between. CDR3 length equals 14 residues. In DNA, the CDR3 is TGTGCCAGCAGATCAGGGGATTCCTACAATGAGCAGTTCTTC. Its protein product is CASRSGDSYNEQFF.

This clonotype was picked up many times. The chain uses TRBV7-2 and TRBJ2-7, with TRBD1 matching over 7 bases. Unmatched junction bases numbered 9, after V lost 5 bases and J lost 2 bases. CDR1 and CDR2 from the germline V gene are SGHTA and FQGNSA. This CDR3 has 15 amino acids. The CDR3 DNA reads TGTGCCAGCAGCACCCGTCACAGGGGACCCTACGAGCAGTACTTC. This codes for CASSTRHRGPYEQYF.

This clonotype was seen many times. This rearrangement joins TRBV28 to TRBJ2-1; 14 bases align to TRBD2. Per the germline V gene, CDR1 is MDHEN and CDR2 is SYDVKM. This CDR3 region has 17 residues. Unmatched junction bases numbered 9, after V lost 2 bases and J lost 9 bases. The chain's CDR3 is CASSLRPGLAGVGEQFF. CDR3 DNA sequence: TGTGCCAGCAGTTTAAGACCGGGACTAGCGGGAGTCGGTGAGCAGTTCTTC.

This clonotype appeared many times. The chain employs TRBV20-1 and TRBJ2-3, with D unresolved. V lost 5 bases to trimming and J lost 2 bases, with 14 bases between them. Germline assignment: CDR1 DFQATT and CDR2 SNEGSKA (reference sequence). The CDR3 consists of 14 residues. The CDR3 protein is CSAPPTGNTDTQYF. The CDR3 coding sequence is TGCAGTGCTCCTCCGACTGGGAACACAGATACGCAGTATTTT.

In this sample, this clonotype turned up many times. V and J are TRBV7-9 and TRBJ1-5; D unresolved. V was pared by 1 base and J by 3 bases, with 7 bases between. Germline lookup yields CDR1 SEHNR and CDR2 FQNEAQ (reference sequence). The CDR3 runs 14 residues. This CDR3 reads CASSLVGINQPQHF. In DNA form, the CDR3 reads TGTGCCAGCAGCTTAGTGGGAATCAATCAGCCCCAGCATTTT.

Regarding this clonotype: The junction differs from germline at one of its ends, possibly a read error. The chain carries TRBV10-3 and TRBJ1-1; D gene ambiguous. Germline loops: CDR1 ENHRY, CDR2 SYGVKD. The CDR3 is 17 residues long. The CDR3 sequence is CAISGVRGSNRNTEAFF. CDR3 nucleotides: TGTGCCATCAGTGGGGTTAGAGGCTCTAACCGTAACACTGAGGCTTTCTTT.